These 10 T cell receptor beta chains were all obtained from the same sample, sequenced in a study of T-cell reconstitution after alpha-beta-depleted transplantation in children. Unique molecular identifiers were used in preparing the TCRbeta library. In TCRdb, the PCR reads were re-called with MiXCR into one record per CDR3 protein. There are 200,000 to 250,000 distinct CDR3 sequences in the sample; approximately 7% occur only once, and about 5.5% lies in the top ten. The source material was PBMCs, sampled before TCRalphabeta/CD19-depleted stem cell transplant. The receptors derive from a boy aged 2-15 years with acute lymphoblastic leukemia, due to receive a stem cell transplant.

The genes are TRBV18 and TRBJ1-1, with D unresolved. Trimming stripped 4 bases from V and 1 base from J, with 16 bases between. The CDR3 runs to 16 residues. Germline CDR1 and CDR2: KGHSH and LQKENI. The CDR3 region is CASSHLNRATNTEAFF. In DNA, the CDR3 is TGTGCCAGCTCACACCTCAACCGGGCCACGAACACTGAAGCTTTCTTT.

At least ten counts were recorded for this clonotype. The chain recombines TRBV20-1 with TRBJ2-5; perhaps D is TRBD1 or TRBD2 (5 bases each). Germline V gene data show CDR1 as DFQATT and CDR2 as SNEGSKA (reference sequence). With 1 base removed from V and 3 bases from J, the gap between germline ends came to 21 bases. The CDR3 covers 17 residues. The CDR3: CSARGAPGHEGKETQYF. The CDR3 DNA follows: TGCAGTGCTAGAGGTGCTCCAGGACACGAGGGAAAAGAGACCCAGTACTTC.

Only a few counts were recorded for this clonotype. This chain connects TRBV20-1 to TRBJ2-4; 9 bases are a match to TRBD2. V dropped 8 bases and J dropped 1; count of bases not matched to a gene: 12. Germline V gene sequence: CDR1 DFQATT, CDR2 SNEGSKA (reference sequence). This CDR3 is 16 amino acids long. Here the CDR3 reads CSLSAGGSRAKNIQYF. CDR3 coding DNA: TGCAGTCTCTCTGCGGGAGGGTCGAGGGCCAAAAACATTCAGTACTTC.

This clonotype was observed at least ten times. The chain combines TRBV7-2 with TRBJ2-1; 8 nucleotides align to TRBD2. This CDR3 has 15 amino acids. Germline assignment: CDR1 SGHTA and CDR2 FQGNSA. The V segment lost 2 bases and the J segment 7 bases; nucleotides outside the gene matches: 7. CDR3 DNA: TGTGCCAGCAGCTTATCGGGAGGGCTCTTGAATGAGCAGTTCTTC. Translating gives CASSLSGGLLNEQFF.

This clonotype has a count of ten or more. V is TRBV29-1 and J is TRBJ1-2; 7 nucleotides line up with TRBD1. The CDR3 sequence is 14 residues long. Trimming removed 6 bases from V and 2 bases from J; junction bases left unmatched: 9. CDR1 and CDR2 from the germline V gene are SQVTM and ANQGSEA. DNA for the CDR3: TGCAGCGTGGATTCGACAGGGTCGAACTATGGCTACACCTTC. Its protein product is CSVDSTGSNYGYTF.

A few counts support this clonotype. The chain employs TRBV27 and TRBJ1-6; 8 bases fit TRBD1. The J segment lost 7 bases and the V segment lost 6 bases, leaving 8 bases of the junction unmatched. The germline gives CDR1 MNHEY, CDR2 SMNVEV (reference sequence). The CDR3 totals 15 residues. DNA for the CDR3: TGTGCCAGCAGCTTTCAGACAGGGGCAAATTCACCCCTCCACTTT. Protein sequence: CASSFQTGANSPLHF.

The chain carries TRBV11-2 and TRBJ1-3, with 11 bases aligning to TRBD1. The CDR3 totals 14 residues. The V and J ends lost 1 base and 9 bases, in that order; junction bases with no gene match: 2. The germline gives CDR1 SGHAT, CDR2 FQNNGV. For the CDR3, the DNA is TGTGCCAGCAGCTTAGCCGGGACAGGGGGCACCATATATTTT. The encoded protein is CASSLAGTGGTIYF.

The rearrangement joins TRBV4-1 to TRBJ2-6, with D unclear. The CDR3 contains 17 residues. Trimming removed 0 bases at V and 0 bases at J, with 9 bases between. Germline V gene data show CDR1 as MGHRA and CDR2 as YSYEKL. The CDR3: CASSQDQGHSGANVLTF. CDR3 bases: TGCGCCAGCAGCCAAGATCAAGGCCACTCTGGGGCCAACGTCCTGACTTTC.

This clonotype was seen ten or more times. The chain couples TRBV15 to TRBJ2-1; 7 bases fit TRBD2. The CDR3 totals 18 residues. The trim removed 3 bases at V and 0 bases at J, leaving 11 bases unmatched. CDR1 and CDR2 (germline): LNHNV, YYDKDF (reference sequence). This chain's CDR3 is CATSRGEPGGLSYNEQFF. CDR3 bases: TGTGCCACCAGCAGGGGGGAGCCGGGAGGCCTCTCCTACAATGAGCAGTTCTTC.

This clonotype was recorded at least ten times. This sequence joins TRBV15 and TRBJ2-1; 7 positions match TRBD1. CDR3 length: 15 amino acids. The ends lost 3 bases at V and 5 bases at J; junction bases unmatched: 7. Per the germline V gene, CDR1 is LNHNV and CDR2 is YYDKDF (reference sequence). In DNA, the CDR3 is TGTGCCACCAGCAGCCCTAGGACAGGCGACAATGAGCAGTTCTTC. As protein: CATSSPRTGDNEQFF.